Listed below are T cell receptor beta chains from one sample, sequenced in a study of vaccination and CD4 T cells after COVID-19. One entry per CDR3 protein results from TCRdb running MiXCR on the PCR reads. The sample includes roughly 7,800 distinct CDR3 sequences, over 30% of them seen just once. No antigen is known for these receptors. The sequencing input was CD4+ T cells from blood, cultured in vitro. These TCRs come from a human donor in good health. The CDR3 runs from the conserved cysteine through the conserved F or W. The order of the fields is clone size, D gene, V gene, J gene, CDR3 DNA, CDR3 protein. A D gene is named only where the DNA matches it firmly. Expanded clones are given a class, and other clones once, few, many or no size at all.

clone size: .
D gene: .
V gene: TRBV9
J gene: TRBJ2-5
CDR3 DNA: TGTGCCAGCAGCGTAGAGGCGGGGAAGGGAGAGACCCAGTACTTC
CDR3 protein: CASSVEAGKGETQYF

clone size: few
D gene: .
V gene: TRBV2
J gene: TRBJ1-6
CDR3 DNA: TGTGCCAGCAGTAACAGAGGGAATTCACCCCTCCACTTT
CDR3 protein: CASSNRGNSPLHF

clone size: .
D gene: .
V gene: TRBV6-1
J gene: TRBJ1-5
CDR3 DNA: TGTGCCAGCAGCCTGGACAGAAATCAGCCCCAGCATTTT
CDR3 protein: CASSLDRNQPQHF

clone size: .
D gene: .
V gene: TRBV25-1
J gene: TRBJ2-1
CDR3 DNA: TGTGCCAGCACCCCTCCGGCGTGGCGGGCGGTCTCCAATGAGCAGTTCTTC
CDR3 protein: CASTPPAWRAVSNEQFF

clone size: medium-sized
D gene: .
V gene: TRBV7-9
J gene: TRBJ2-6
CDR3 DNA: TGTGCCAGCGAAGGAGGGGTTGTTGGGGCCAACGTCCTGACTTTC
CDR3 protein: CASEGGVVGANVLTF

clone size: few
D gene: .
V gene: TRBV20-1
J gene: TRBJ1-5
CDR3 DNA: TGCAGTGCTAGAGTTGAAAATCAGCCCCAGCATTTT
CDR3 protein: CSARVENQPQHF

clone size: medium-sized
D gene: TRBD1
V gene: TRBV10-3
J gene: TRBJ1-5
CDR3 DNA: TGTGCCATTGGGACAGATAGCAATCAGCCCCAGCATTTT
CDR3 protein: CAIGTDSNQPQHF

clone size: .
D gene: .
V gene: TRBV28
J gene: TRBJ1-2
CDR3 DNA: TGTGCCAGCAGTTTCGTCAATTATGGCTACACCTTC
CDR3 protein: CASSFVNYGYTF

clone size: few
D gene: TRBD1
V gene: TRBV5-6
J gene: TRBJ1-2
CDR3 DNA: TGTGCCAGCAGACAGGGGCACGGCTATGGCTACACCTTC
CDR3 protein: CASRQGHGYGYTF

clone size: few
D gene: .
V gene: TRBV6-2/TRBV6-3
J gene: TRBJ2-7
CDR3 DNA: TGTGCCAGCAGTTCCGATTCTGGCGAGCAGTACTTC
CDR3 protein: CASSSDSGEQYF

clone size: .
D gene: .
V gene: TRBV20-1
J gene: TRBJ2-1
CDR3 DNA: TGCAGTGCTAGAGCGGGCTCCTACGATGAGCAGTTCTTC
CDR3 protein: CSARAGSYDEQFF

clone size: .
D gene: .
V gene: TRBV7-2
J gene: TRBJ2-1
CDR3 DNA: TGTGCCAGCAGCTTAACAGGGAATGGGGAGCAGTTCTTC
CDR3 protein: CASSLTGNGEQFF

clone size: few
D gene: .
V gene: TRBV7-9
J gene: TRBJ2-1
CDR3 DNA: TGTGCCAGCAGCTTGGGGTTGGCATCAACCTACAATGAGCAGTTCTTC
CDR3 protein: CASSLGLASTYNEQFF

clone size: medium-sized
D gene: .
V gene: TRBV7-9
J gene: TRBJ1-2
CDR3 DNA: TGTGCCAGCAGCTTAGCAGAGGGTTCTGGCTACACCTTC
CDR3 protein: CASSLAEGSGYTF

clone size: few
D gene: .
V gene: TRBV29-1
J gene: TRBJ1-2
CDR3 DNA: TGCAGCGCAGCGGAAGCTAACTATGGCTACACCTTC
CDR3 protein: CSAAEANYGYTF

clone size: few
D gene: .
V gene: TRBV2
J gene: TRBJ1-6
CDR3 DNA: TGTGCCAGCGGAACAGGGCCGAATTCACCCCTCCACTTT
CDR3 protein: CASGTGPNSPLHF

clone size: once
D gene: .
V gene: TRBV20-1
J gene: TRBJ2-4
CDR3 DNA: TGCAGTGCCCAGGGCAAAAACATTCAGTACTTC
CDR3 protein: CSAQGKNIQYF

clone size: few
D gene: .
V gene: TRBV1
J gene: TRBJ2-1
CDR3 DNA: TGCACCAGCAGCCAAGAAGGGCAGGGGATCTACAATGAGCAGTTCTTC
CDR3 protein: CTSSQEGQGIYNEQFF

clone size: few
D gene: .
V gene: TRBV7-9
J gene: TRBJ1-5
CDR3 DNA: TGTGCCAGCAGCTTAGGGGACTCCAATCAGCCCCAGCATTTT
CDR3 protein: CASSLGDSNQPQHF

clone size: .
D gene: .
V gene: TRBV7-2
J gene: TRBJ2-1
CDR3 DNA: TGTGCCAGCAGCTTAGCGGGATTAGCCTACAATGAGCAGTTCTTC
CDR3 protein: CASSLAGLAYNEQFF

clone size: few
D gene: .
V gene: TRBV28
J gene: TRBJ1-2
CDR3 DNA: TGTGCCAGCAGTTTAGTTCAGGGTAACTATGGCTACACCTTC
CDR3 protein: CASSLVQGNYGYTF

clone size: few
D gene: TRBD2
V gene: TRBV20-1
J gene: TRBJ2-7
CDR3 DNA: TGCAGTGCTAGGGCGGGAGAGTTGCGAGGCTTC
CDR3 protein: CSARAGELRGF

clone size: .
D gene: .
V gene: TRBV7-9
J gene: TRBJ1-2
CDR3 DNA: TGTGTCAGCAGCTTAGCAGGGTCCGTTTACGGCTACACCTTC
CDR3 protein: CVSSLAGSVYGYTF

clone size: .
D gene: .
V gene: TRBV28
J gene: TRBJ1-6
CDR3 DNA: TGTGCCAGCAGTCCCACCTTACAGGGAGGTTCACCCCTCCACTTT
CDR3 protein: CASSPTLQGGSPLHF

clone size: .
D gene: .
V gene: TRBV7-9
J gene: TRBJ1-5
CDR3 DNA: TGTGCCAGCAGCAACACCGGGGGGAAGGATCGGAGCAATCAGCCCCAGCATTTT
CDR3 protein: CASSNTGGKDRSNQPQHF

clone size: .
D gene: .
V gene: TRBV11-2
J gene: TRBJ1-1
CDR3 DNA: TGTGCCAGCAGCTTAGTAATGGGGCAGGTGAACACTGAAGCTTTCTTT
CDR3 protein: CASSLVMGQVNTEAFF

clone size: .
D gene: .
V gene: TRBV7-3
J gene: TRBJ2-5
CDR3 DNA: TGTGCCAGCAGCTTAAACCCAGGGGCGTACCAAGAGACCCAGTACTTC
CDR3 protein: CASSLNPGAYQETQYF

clone size: medium-sized
D gene: TRBD1
V gene: TRBV7-2
J gene: TRBJ1-2
CDR3 DNA: TGTGCCAGCAGCCTTAGCAGGGGGCATGGCTACACCTTC
CDR3 protein: CASSLSRGHGYTF

clone size: few
D gene: .
V gene: TRBV7-9
J gene: TRBJ2-6
CDR3 DNA: TGTGCCAGCAGCCTCTTCGAAGGGGGGTTTGGGGCCAACGTCCTGACTTTC
CDR3 protein: CASSLFEGGFGANVLTF

clone size: .
D gene: .
V gene: TRBV11-2
J gene: TRBJ2-4
CDR3 DNA: TGTGCCAGCAGCATTAGGGTACGGGACATTCAGTACTTC
CDR3 protein: CASSIRVRDIQYF

clone size: few
D gene: .
V gene: TRBV28
J gene: TRBJ1-5
CDR3 DNA: TGTGCCAGCAGTTTATTGGGGGCAGGGCTGATCAATCAGCCCCAGCATTTT
CDR3 protein: CASSLLGAGLINQPQHF

clone size: few
D gene: TRBD2
V gene: TRBV7-7
J gene: TRBJ2-3
CDR3 DNA: TGTGCTAGCAGCTTAGGGCTAGCGGGCACAGATACGCAGTATTTT
CDR3 protein: CASSLGLAGTDTQYF

clone size: .
D gene: .
V gene: TRBV4-3
J gene: TRBJ2-3
CDR3 DNA: TGCGCCAGCAGCCAATTAACGACTAGCACAGATACGCAGTATTTT
CDR3 protein: CASSQLTTSTDTQYF

clone size: few
D gene: TRBD2
V gene: TRBV7-6
J gene: TRBJ2-1
CDR3 DNA: TGTGCCAGCAGCTTAGATCTAGCGGGACCTGAGCAGTTCTTC
CDR3 protein: CASSLDLAGPEQFF

clone size: .
D gene: TRBD1
V gene: TRBV6-2/TRBV6-3
J gene: TRBJ1-1
CDR3 DNA: TGTGCCAGCAGCCAGAGGACAGGGTCGAACACTGAAGCTTTCTTT
CDR3 protein: CASSQRTGSNTEAFF

clone size: few
D gene: TRBD1
V gene: TRBV20-1
J gene: TRBJ1-2
CDR3 DNA: TGCAGTGTACCTCCAGGGGGACAGTTCTGGGGCTACACCTTC
CDR3 protein: CSVPPGGQFWGYTF

clone size: few
D gene: TRBD1
V gene: TRBV2
J gene: TRBJ2-5
CDR3 DNA: TGTGCCAGCGGACGGACAGGCCTTTTGGAGACCCAGTACTTC
CDR3 protein: CASGRTGLLETQYF

clone size: medium-sized
D gene: .
V gene: TRBV27
J gene: TRBJ1-5
CDR3 DNA: TGTGCCAGCAGCTGGGGGGGACTAAGTCAGCCCCAGCATTTT
CDR3 protein: CASSWGGLSQPQHF

clone size: .
D gene: .
V gene: TRBV29-1
J gene: TRBJ2-5
CDR3 DNA: TGCAGCGTTTCCGGACTGGAAGAGACCCAGTACTTC
CDR3 protein: CSVSGLEETQYF

clone size: .
D gene: TRBD1
V gene: TRBV7-6
J gene: TRBJ2-5
CDR3 DNA: TGTGCCAGCAGCGCCGACAGGGGAGAGACCCAGTACTTC
CDR3 protein: CASSADRGETQYF

clone size: .
D gene: .
V gene: TRBV6-2/TRBV6-3
J gene: TRBJ2-1
CDR3 DNA: TGTGCCAGCAGTTACTCCGGTACAAGTAGGGCCTACAATGAGCAGTTCTTC
CDR3 protein: CASSYSGTSRAYNEQFF

clone size: .
D gene: .
V gene: TRBV7-8
J gene: TRBJ1-2
CDR3 DNA: TGTGCCAGCAGCCCTAGATGGGGTTTCTATGGCTACACCTTC
CDR3 protein: CASSPRWGFYGYTF

clone size: .
D gene: TRBD1
V gene: TRBV7-9
J gene: TRBJ2-5
CDR3 DNA: TGTGCCAGCAGTCATCCGGACAGGCAAGAGACCCAGTACTTC
CDR3 protein: CASSHPDRQETQYF

clone size: .
D gene: TRBD1
V gene: TRBV20-1
J gene: TRBJ2-7
CDR3 DNA: TGCAGTGCTCCGGACAGGGACCACGAGCAGTACTTC
CDR3 protein: CSAPDRDHEQYF

clone size: .
D gene: .
V gene: TRBV6-1
J gene: TRBJ2-1
CDR3 DNA: TGTGCCAGCAGCCGGGACTCCTCCTACAATGAGCAGTTCTTC
CDR3 protein: CASSRDSSYNEQFF

clone size: .
D gene: .
V gene: TRBV20-1
J gene: TRBJ2-7
CDR3 DNA: TGCAGTGCTGCGGGACTGGCATCCTACGAGCAGTACTTC
CDR3 protein: CSAAGLASYEQYF

clone size: few
D gene: .
V gene: TRBV5-4
J gene: TRBJ1-2
CDR3 DNA: TGTGCCAGCAGCCAAGAGGGTGGGGTTACGGGCTACACCTTC
CDR3 protein: CASSQEGGVTGYTF

clone size: medium-sized
D gene: TRBD1
V gene: TRBV7-2
J gene: TRBJ1-5
CDR3 DNA: TGTGCCAGCAGCCCCCGACAGGGAGGAATCGGTCAGCCCCAGCATTTT
CDR3 protein: CASSPRQGGIGQPQHF

clone size: .
D gene: TRBD1
V gene: TRBV20-1
J gene: TRBJ1-2
CDR3 DNA: TGCAGTGCCACCCCCCCCGGACAGGGGGGGTATGGCTACACCTTC
CDR3 protein: CSATPPGQGGYGYTF

clone size: .
D gene: .
V gene: TRBV7-2
J gene: TRBJ1-5
CDR3 DNA: TGTGCCAGCAGCTTGACTGCTCAGCCCCAGCATTTT
CDR3 protein: CASSLTAQPQHF

clone size: .
D gene: TRBD1
V gene: TRBV6-5
J gene: TRBJ1-1
CDR3 DNA: TGTGCCAGCAGTTACCCCGGGACAGGACACACTGAAGCTTTCTTT
CDR3 protein: CASSYPGTGHTEAFF

clone size: .
D gene: .
V gene: TRBV6-1
J gene: TRBJ1-1
CDR3 DNA: TGTGCCAGCAGTAAGACCGGGACGGTGAACACTGAAGCTTTCTTT
CDR3 protein: CASSKTGTVNTEAFF

clone size: few
D gene: TRBD1
V gene: TRBV20-1
J gene: TRBJ1-1
CDR3 DNA: TGCAGTGCTTGGGGACCGGGACAGAAGAACACTGAAGCTTTCTTT
CDR3 protein: CSAWGPGQKNTEAFF

clone size: medium-sized
D gene: .
V gene: TRBV10-3
J gene: TRBJ1-2
CDR3 DNA: TGTGCCATCAGTGTAGGGGAGGTTAGCTATGGCTACACCTTC
CDR3 protein: CAISVGEVSYGYTF

clone size: once
D gene: TRBD1
V gene: TRBV18
J gene: TRBJ1-2
CDR3 DNA: TGTGCCAGCTCACCGCTTCCAGGGGGCGACTATGGCTACACCTTC
CDR3 protein: CASSPLPGGDYGYTF

clone size: few
D gene: TRBD2
V gene: TRBV6-2/TRBV6-3
J gene: TRBJ2-7
CDR3 DNA: TGTGCCAGCAGTTATGCTAGCGGGAGCTCCCCCTACGAGCAGTACTTC
CDR3 protein: CASSYASGSSPYEQYF

clone size: few
D gene: .
V gene: TRBV20-1
J gene: TRBJ2-1
CDR3 DNA: TGCAGTGCTAGTAATCTAGGACCCCGGAGCGAGCAGTTCTTC
CDR3 protein: CSASNLGPRSEQFF